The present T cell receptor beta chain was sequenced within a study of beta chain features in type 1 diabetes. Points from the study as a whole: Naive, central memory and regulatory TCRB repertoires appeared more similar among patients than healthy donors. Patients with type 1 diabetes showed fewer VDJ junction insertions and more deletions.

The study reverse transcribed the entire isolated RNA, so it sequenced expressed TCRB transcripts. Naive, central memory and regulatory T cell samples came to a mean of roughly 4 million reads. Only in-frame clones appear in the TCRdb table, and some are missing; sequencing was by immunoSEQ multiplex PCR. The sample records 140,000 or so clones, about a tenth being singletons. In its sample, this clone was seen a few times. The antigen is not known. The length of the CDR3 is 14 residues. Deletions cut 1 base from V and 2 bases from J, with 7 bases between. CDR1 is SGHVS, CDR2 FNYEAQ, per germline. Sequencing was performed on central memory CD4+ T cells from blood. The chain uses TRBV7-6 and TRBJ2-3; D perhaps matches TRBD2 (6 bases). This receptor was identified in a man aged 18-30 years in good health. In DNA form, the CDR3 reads TGTGCCAGCAGCTTAGGGGGGGACACAGATACGCAGTATTTT. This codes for CASSLGGDTDTQYF.